This T cell receptor (beta chain) was observed in a study of blood T cell repertoires in COVID-19. Study overall: The study drew acute and convalescent COVID-19 samples from the United States, Italy and Spain. T cells, B-cell-depleted T cells, or PBMCs provided the cDNA or gDNA that served as material.

How the authors handled the data: The authors estimated nucleated cell counts from reference gene primer amplification. Measured with immunoSEQ multiplex PCR; TCRdb has only the in-frame clones, and not every one. The DNA was the basis for D and trimming; V, J and clone size are from that table. The sample has approximately 200,000 clones, roughly 89% seen once; the top ten hold 6.2%. The V end lost 7 bases, the J end lost 4 bases, and 13 bases lay between the germline ends. Looked up from germline, CDR1 is LNHDA and CDR2 is SQIVND (reference sequence). The CDR3 has 13 amino acids. The clonotype comes from a man aged 55 to 70 who had recovered from COVID-19. The chain couples TRBV19 to TRBJ1-1; D is uncertain. The sample comprised peripheral blood. This CDR3 is CASKAVGSTEAFF. The DNA for the CDR3 is TGTGCCAGTAAAGCAGTTGGGAGCACTGAAGCTTTCTTT.